This T cell receptor (beta chain) came from a study of molecular identifiers for immune sequencing clone quantification. Sorting recovered naive CD8 T cells on a CD8+CD4-CCR7+CD45RA+ profile. Details on this clonotype: A much larger clone sits a single nucleotide away, making a read error possible.

Preparation of the bulk TCR libraries relied on previously described methods and listed TCR primers. Each CDR3 protein gets one entry after TCRdb re-called the PCR reads with MiXCR. The sample has 400,000 to 600,000 distinct CDR3 sequences, about a fifth seen once. Germline values: CDR1 MNHEY, CDR2 SMNVEV (reference sequence). CDR3 length: 15 residues. The receptor was isolated from a human donor in good health. Some libraries in this study had Jurkat cell RNA spiked in. The chain joins TRBV27 to TRBJ2-7; 9 nucleotides align to TRBD2. The sequencing sample was made of naive CD8+ T cells from blood, with Jurkat cell RNA spiked in. Subset here: FACS-sorted CD8+CD4-CCR7+CD45RA+ naive T cells. DNA of the CDR3: TGTGCCAGCAGTCCGGCTAGCGGGATTCTCGACGAGCAGTGCTTC. Its translation is CASSPASGILDEQCF.